The T cell receptor beta chain under discussion was sequenced for a study of cytomegalovirus exposure and HLA in healthy donors. Across the study: The 110 or so validation repertoires were produced on the same platform as the approximately 620 repertoires of the first cohort. This was reported in a later analysis.

A note on this clone: The antigen is unknown.

V shed 8 bases, J shed 4 bases, and the junction held 10 bases outside the gene matches. CDR3 size: 14 residues. CDR1 PRHDT and CDR2 FYEKMQ come from the germline V gene (reference sequence). Assay: immunoSEQ multiplex PCR; the TCRdb copy retains only in-frame clones and omits some. The repertoire holds under 200,000 clones, with 86% as singletons. Findings and limits, study-wide: A later analysis found first-cohort TCR clusters tended to co-occur in the 95 to 150 validation repertoires.

The material sequenced was PBMCs. This rearrangement joins TRBV13 to TRBJ1-2; the match to TRBD1 covers 7 bases. The receptor was isolated from a woman aged 18-30 years in good health and CMV-seronegative. The CDR3 is CASVLLGQLYGYTF. CDR3 DNA: TGTGCCAGCGTTCTCCTGGGACAGCTCTATGGCTACACCTTC.